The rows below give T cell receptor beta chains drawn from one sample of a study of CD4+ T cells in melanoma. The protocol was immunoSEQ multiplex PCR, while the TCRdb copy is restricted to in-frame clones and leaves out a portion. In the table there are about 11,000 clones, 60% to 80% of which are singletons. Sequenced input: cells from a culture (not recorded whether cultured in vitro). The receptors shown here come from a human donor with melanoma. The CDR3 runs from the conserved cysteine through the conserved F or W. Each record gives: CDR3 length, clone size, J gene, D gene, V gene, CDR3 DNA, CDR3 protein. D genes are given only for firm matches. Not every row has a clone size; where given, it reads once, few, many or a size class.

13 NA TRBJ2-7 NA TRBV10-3 TGTGCCAGCAGTTCAGGGCGTCAGTACGAGCAGTACTTC CASSSGRQYEQYF
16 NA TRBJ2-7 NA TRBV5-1 TGCGCCAGCAGCTTGGGCCAGGGGGGTTACTCCTACGAGCAGTACTTC CASSLGQGGYSYEQYF
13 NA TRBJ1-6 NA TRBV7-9 TGTGCCAGCAGCTTAGGGGGTAATTCACCCCTCCACTTT CASSLGGNSPLHF
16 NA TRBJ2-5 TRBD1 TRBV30 TGTGCCTGGAGCAAGGGGACAGCACTTCCGCGGGAGACCCAGTACTTC CAWSKGTALPRETQYF
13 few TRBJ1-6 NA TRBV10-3 TGTGCCATCAGTGTACAGGGTTTCTCACCCCTCCACTTT CAISVQGFSPLHF
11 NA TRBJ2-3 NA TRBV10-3 TGTGCCATCTTGGTGACAGATACGCAGTATTTT CAILVTDTQYF
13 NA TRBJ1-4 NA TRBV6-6 TGTGCCAGCAGTTCCCACGAAGATGAAAAACTGTTTTTT CASSSHEDEKLFF
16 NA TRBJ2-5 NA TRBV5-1 TGCGCCAGCAGCCCCCAGGGACGGTCGTACCAAGAGACCCAGTACTTC CASSPQGRSYQETQYF
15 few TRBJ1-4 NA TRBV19 TGTGCCAGTAGTTCGGGTCAGGGTCATCAGGAAAAACTGTTTTTT CASSSGQGHQEKLFF
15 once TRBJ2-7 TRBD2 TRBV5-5 TGTGCCAGCAGCTTGAGGGGGCTAGCGGGGGCCGAGCAGTACTTC CASSLRGLAGAEQYF
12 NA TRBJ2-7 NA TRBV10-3 TGTGCCATCTCCCTAGTCGGGCGCGAGCAGTACTTC CAISLVGREQYF
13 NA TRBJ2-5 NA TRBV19 TGTGCCAGTAGTCAGACTAGGCGCGAGACCCAGTACTTC CASSQTRRETQYF
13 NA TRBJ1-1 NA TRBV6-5 TGTGCCAGCAGTTGGATACAGAACACTGAAGCTTTCTTT CASSWIQNTEAFF
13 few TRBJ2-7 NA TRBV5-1 TGCGCCAGCAGCTTCGACACCAGAACCGAGCAGTACTTC CASSFDTRTEQYF
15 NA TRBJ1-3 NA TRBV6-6 TGTGCCATCAGTGAGTCGGCGGGGAATAGAAACACCATATATTTT CAISESAGNRNTIYF
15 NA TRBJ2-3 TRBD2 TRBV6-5 TGTGCCAGCACCCATACTAGCGGGGGAATGGATACGCAGTATTTT CASTHTSGGMDTQYF
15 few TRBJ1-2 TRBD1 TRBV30 TGTGCCTGGGTGCCGTCCGGGACAGGGGTCGTTGGCTACACCTTC CAWVPSGTGVVGYTF
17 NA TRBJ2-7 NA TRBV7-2 TGTGCCAGCAGCTTACGGGGTTTAGGAGGGGCCGGTAACGAGCAGTACTTC CASSLRGLGGAGNEQYF
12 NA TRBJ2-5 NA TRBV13 TGTGCCAGCCAGGGGGGGCTGGAGACCCAGTACTTC CASQGGLETQYF
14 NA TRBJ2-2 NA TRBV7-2 TGTGCCAGCAGCTTTACCATCCTCACCGGGGAGCTGTTTTTT CASSFTILTGELFF
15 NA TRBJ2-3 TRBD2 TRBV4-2 TGTGCCAGCAGCCAAGGCCAAGCGGGGGCAGATACGCAGTATTTT CASSQGQAGADTQYF
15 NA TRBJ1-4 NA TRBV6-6 TGTGCCAGCAGTGCATGGACAGCAGTAGGTGAAAAACTGTTTTTT CASSAWTAVGEKLFF
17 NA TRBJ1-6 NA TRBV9 TGTGCCAGCAGCGTGGGAGCCTCGAACCGCTATAATTCACCCCTCCACTTT CASSVGASNRYNSPLHF
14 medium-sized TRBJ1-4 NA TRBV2 TGTGCCAGCAGAGGAGGATGGGCCTCTGGAAAACTGTTTTTT CASRGGWASGKLFF
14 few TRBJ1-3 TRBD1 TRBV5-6 TGTGCCAGCAGCTTTCAGGGGGCCGGAAACACCATATATTTT CASSFQGAGNTIYF
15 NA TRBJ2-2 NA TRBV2 TGTGCCAGCAGGCCCGGACTGCTGAACACCGGGGAGCTGTTTTTT CASRPGLLNTGELFF
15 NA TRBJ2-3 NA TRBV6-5 TGTGCCAGCAGTTACGGGGGGCCGAACACAGATACGCAGTATTTT CASSYGGPNTDTQYF
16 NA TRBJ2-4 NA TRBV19 TGTGCCAGCATGGCAGGGGGGACGGGTTCCAAAAACATTCAGTACTTC CASMAGGTGSKNIQYF
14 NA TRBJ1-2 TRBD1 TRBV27 TGTGCCAGCAGTTCCTCCGGGACAGGCTCCGGCTACACCTTC CASSSSGTGSGYTF
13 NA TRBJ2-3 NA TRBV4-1 TGCGCCAGCAGCCAAGAGGTGGCAGATACGCAGTATTTT CASSQEVADTQYF
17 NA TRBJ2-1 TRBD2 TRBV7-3 TGTGCCAGCAGCTTAGGTTTTGGACTAGCGAGTATCAATGAGCAGTTCTTC CASSLGFGLASINEQFF
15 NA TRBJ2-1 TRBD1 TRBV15 TGTGCCACCAGGCTTACCCAGACAGGGGACAATGAGCAGTTCTTC CATRLTQTGDNEQFF
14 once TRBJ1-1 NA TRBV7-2 TGTGCCAGCAGCTTAGCAGGTGGGGTGACTGAAGCTTTCTTT CASSLAGGVTEAFF
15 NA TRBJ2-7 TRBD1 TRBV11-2 TGTGCCAGCAGCTCAGGACAGGGTGGCTCCTACGAGCAGTACTTC CASSSGQGGSYEQYF
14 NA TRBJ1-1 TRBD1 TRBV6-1 TGTGCCAGCAGTGAGAGACAGGGGGGGACTGAAGCTTTCTTT CASSERQGGTEAFF
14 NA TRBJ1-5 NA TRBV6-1 TGTGCCAGCAGTACCCGCGGGGCGAGGCAGCCCCAGCATTTT CASSTRGARQPQHF
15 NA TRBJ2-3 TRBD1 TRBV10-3 TGTGCCATCAGTGGGTGGACAGGGCCGGGAGATACGCAGTATTTT CAISGWTGPGDTQYF
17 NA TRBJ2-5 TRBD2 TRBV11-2 TGTGCCAGCAGCTTAGCCAAGGGCGGGGGGGCCCGAGAGACCCAGTACTTC CASSLAKGGGARETQYF
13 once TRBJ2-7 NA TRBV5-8 TGTGCCAGCAGCTTAACCGGGGCCTACGAGCAGTACTTC CASSLTGAYEQYF
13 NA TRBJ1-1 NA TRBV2 TGTGCCAGCAGTCTAGGGGGATGGACTGAAGCTTTCTTT CASSLGGWTEAFF
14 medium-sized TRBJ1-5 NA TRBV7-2 TGTGCCAGCAGCTTAGAGATTAGCAATCAGCCCCAGCATTTT CASSLEISNQPQHF
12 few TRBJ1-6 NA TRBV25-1 TGTGCCAGCAGTGATCAGGGGCTACCCCTCCACTTT CASSDQGLPLHF
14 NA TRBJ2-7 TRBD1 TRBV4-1 TGCGCCAGCAGCCAAGAGGGACAGGATTTCAAGCAGTACTTC CASSQEGQDFKQYF
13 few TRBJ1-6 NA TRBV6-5 TGTGCCAGCTCTGCGGAGTATAATTCACCCCTCCACTTT CASSAEYNSPLHF
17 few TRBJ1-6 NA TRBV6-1 TGTGCCAGCAGTGAAAAGTCGATGGGGGGGGCTGCTTCACCCCTCCACTTT CASSEKSMGGAASPLHF
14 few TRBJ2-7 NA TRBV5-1 TGCGCCAGCAGGGACGAGGGGGGGAACTACGAGCAGTACTTC CASRDEGGNYEQYF
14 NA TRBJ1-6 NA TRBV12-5 TGTGCTAGTGGCCCCGGGACTCGTGCTCCACCCCTCCACTTT CASGPGTRAPPLHF
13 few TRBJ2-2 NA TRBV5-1 TGCGCCAGCAGCATCTCTAACACCGGGGAGCTGTTTTTT CASSISNTGELFF
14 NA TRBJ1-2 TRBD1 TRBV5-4 TGTGCCAGCAGCTTTGACAGGGGTCAGGATGGCTACACCTTC CASSFDRGQDGYTF
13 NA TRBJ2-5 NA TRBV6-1 TGTGCCAGCAGTTCACAGCTTAGAGAGACCCAGTACTTC CASSSQLRETQYF
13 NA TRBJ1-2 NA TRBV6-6 TGTGCCAGCAGTTACGAAGCTAACTATGGCTACACCTTC CASSYEANYGYTF
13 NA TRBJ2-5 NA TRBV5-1 TGCGCCAGCAGCTTCCAGGGTGAAGAGACCCAGTACTTC CASSFQGEETQYF
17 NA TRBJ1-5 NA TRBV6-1 TGTGCCAGCAGTGAAGGTGTTTCGGGGGATCAGGATCAGCCCCAGCATTTT CASSEGVSGDQDQPQHF
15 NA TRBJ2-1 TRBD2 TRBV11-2 TGTGCCAGCAGCTTAATCGCGGGGGGGTACAATGAGCAGTTCTTC CASSLIAGGYNEQFF